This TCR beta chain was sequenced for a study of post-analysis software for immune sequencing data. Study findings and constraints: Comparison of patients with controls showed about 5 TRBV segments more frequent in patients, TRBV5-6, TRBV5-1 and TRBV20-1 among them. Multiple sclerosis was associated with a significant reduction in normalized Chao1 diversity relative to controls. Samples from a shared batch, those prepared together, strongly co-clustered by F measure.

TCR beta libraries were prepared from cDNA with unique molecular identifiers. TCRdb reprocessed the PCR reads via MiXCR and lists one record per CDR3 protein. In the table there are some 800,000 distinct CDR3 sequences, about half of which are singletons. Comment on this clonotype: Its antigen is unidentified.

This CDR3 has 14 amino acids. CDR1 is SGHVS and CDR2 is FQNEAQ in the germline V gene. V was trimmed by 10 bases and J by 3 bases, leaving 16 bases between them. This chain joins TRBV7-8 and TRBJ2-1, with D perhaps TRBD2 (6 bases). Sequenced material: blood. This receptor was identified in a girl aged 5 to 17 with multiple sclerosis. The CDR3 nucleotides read TGTGCCACCCACGAGGGAGGCGGCTACAATGAGCAGTTCTTC. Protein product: CATHEGGGYNEQFF. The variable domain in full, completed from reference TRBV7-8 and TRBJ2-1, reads GAGVSQSPRYKVAKRGQDVALRCDPISGHVSLFWYQQALGQGPEFLTYFQNEAQLDKSGLPSDRFFAERPEGSVSTLKIQRTQQEDSAVYLCATHEGGGYNEQFFGPGTRLTVL.